These T cell receptor beta chains were read from a single sample in a study of metastatic and nonmetastatic thyroid tumors. Using MiXCR, TCRdb re-called clones from the PCR reads. The sample contains 15,000 to 20,000 clones, over 25% of which appear only once. Sequenced material: blood. All receptors derive from a female donor with papillary thyroid cancer or a benign thyroid nodule (not recorded which). Some clones in this sample may be carry-over from other donors' samples. CDR3s include the opening cysteine and the closing phenylalanine or tryptophan. The D gene is left open where the match is weak. Clone size is stated in some rows and not others, as once, few, many or a class when expanded.

j_gene: TRBJ2-5; abundance: many; d_gene: -; v_gene: TRBV20-1; CDR3nt: TGCAGTGCTAGAGGCGGCCAGGTAGAGACCCAGTACTTC; CDR3aa: CSARGGQVETQYF
j_gene: TRBJ1-1; abundance: once; d_gene: TRBD1; v_gene: TRBV5-1; CDR3nt: TGCGCCAGCAGCCCAGGGGGCGCGGGCACTGAAGCTTTCTTT; CDR3aa: CASSPGGAGTEAFF
j_gene: TRBJ1-3; abundance: -; d_gene: TRBD1; v_gene: TRBV28; CDR3nt: TGTGCCAGCAACGGAAACGACAGGGGAGGAAACACCATATATTTT; CDR3aa: CASNGNDRGGNTIYF
j_gene: TRBJ2-1; abundance: few; d_gene: TRBD2; v_gene: TRBV6-1; CDR3nt: TGTGCCAGCAGTGAAGCAGCGGGAGGGGGGTACAATGAGCAGTTCTTC; CDR3aa: CASSEAAGGGYNEQFF
j_gene: TRBJ2-7; abundance: medium-sized; d_gene: -; v_gene: TRBV20-1; CDR3nt: TGCAGTGCTAGAGCCCAGGGACCGTCCTCCGAGCAGTACTTC; CDR3aa: CSARAQGPSSEQYF
j_gene: TRBJ2-7; abundance: -; d_gene: TRBD2; v_gene: TRBV7-6; CDR3nt: TGTGCCAGCAGCGCCACGGGAGGGGAGCAGTACTTC; CDR3aa: CASSATGGEQYF
j_gene: TRBJ2-7; abundance: many; d_gene: -; v_gene: TRBV4-1; CDR3nt: TGCGCCAGCAGCCAAGGAGGGATTCGGCAGTACTTC; CDR3aa: CASSQGGIRQYF
j_gene: TRBJ1-5; abundance: once; d_gene: -; v_gene: TRBV20-1; CDR3nt: TGTAGTGCCTCCACCGGTGAACGGAATCAGCCCCAGCATTTT; CDR3aa: CSASTGERNQPQHF
j_gene: TRBJ2-1; abundance: medium-sized; d_gene: TRBD1; v_gene: TRBV24-1; CDR3nt: TGTGCCACCAGTGATCGAGGGACAGGGAAGGCGAATGAGCAGTTCTTC; CDR3aa: CATSDRGTGKANEQFF
j_gene: TRBJ2-7; abundance: many; d_gene: TRBD1; v_gene: TRBV7-2; CDR3nt: TGTGCCAGCAGCCCAATGGGACAGGGCACCTCCTACGAGCAGTACTTC; CDR3aa: CASSPMGQGTSYEQYF
j_gene: TRBJ2-7; abundance: medium-sized; d_gene: -; v_gene: TRBV20-1; CDR3nt: TGCAGTGCTAGACAGGGTCTCTACGAGCAGTACTTC; CDR3aa: CSARQGLYEQYF
j_gene: TRBJ2-6; abundance: many; d_gene: -; v_gene: TRBV24-1; CDR3nt: TGTGCCACCAGTGATTTTACGGCGACTGGGGCCAACGTCCTGACTTTC; CDR3aa: CATSDFTATGANVLTF
j_gene: TRBJ1-5; abundance: many; d_gene: TRBD1; v_gene: TRBV7-9; CDR3nt: TGTGCCAGCAGCTCCGGACAGGGTCCGAATCAGCCCCAGCATTTT; CDR3aa: CASSSGQGPNQPQHF
j_gene: TRBJ1-5; abundance: medium-sized; d_gene: -; v_gene: TRBV6-1; CDR3nt: TGTGCCAGCAGTACAAATACAGGTAGTCAGCCCCAGCATTTT; CDR3aa: CASSTNTGSQPQHF
j_gene: TRBJ2-7; abundance: -; d_gene: -; v_gene: TRBV12-3/TRBV12-4; CDR3nt: TGTGCCAGCAGTTTAAAAGGGGGGGGGCGGTGCCAAGAGCAGTACTTC; CDR3aa: CASSLKGGGRCQEQYF
j_gene: TRBJ2-7; abundance: few; d_gene: TRBD1; v_gene: TRBV12-3/TRBV12-4; CDR3nt: TGTGCCAGCAGTCGTCCCGGGACAGGAACCGAGCAGTACTTC; CDR3aa: CASSRPGTGTEQYF
j_gene: TRBJ2-1; abundance: few; d_gene: TRBD2; v_gene: TRBV6-1; CDR3nt: TGTGCCAGCAGGGTAACTAGCGGGAGTGGCCATGAGCAGTTCTTC; CDR3aa: CASRVTSGSGHEQFF
j_gene: TRBJ2-5; abundance: many; d_gene: TRBD2; v_gene: TRBV20-1; CDR3nt: TGCAGTGTTTTAGCGGGAGGCTCCCAAGAGACCCAGTACTTC; CDR3aa: CSVLAGGSQETQYF
j_gene: TRBJ1-6; abundance: many; d_gene: -; v_gene: TRBV7-2; CDR3nt: TGTGCCAGCAGTGTCATGGGGGGGTCGGGGTCACCCCTCCACTTT; CDR3aa: CASSVMGGSGSPLHF
j_gene: TRBJ1-5; abundance: -; d_gene: TRBD1; v_gene: TRBV12-3/TRBV12-4; CDR3nt: TGTGCCAGCAGTTTTGGAGGATGCAGGGGGTGGTATCAGCCCCAGCATTTC; CDR3aa: CASSFGGCRGWYQPQHF
j_gene: TRBJ2-2; abundance: medium-sized; d_gene: -; v_gene: TRBV28; CDR3nt: TGTGCCAGCAGTGAAGGGGGAACGAACACCGGGGAGCTGTTTTTT; CDR3aa: CASSEGGTNTGELFF
j_gene: TRBJ2-1; abundance: many; d_gene: TRBD2; v_gene: TRBV7-7; CDR3nt: TGTGCTAGCAGCCCTATCGGGCGGACTAGGCGTTCCTACAATGAGCAGTTCTTC; CDR3aa: CASSPIGRTRRSYNEQFF
j_gene: TRBJ1-1; abundance: -; d_gene: -; v_gene: TRBV11-2; CDR3nt: TGTGCCAGCAGCCCACAAGGCGGGGGGCGCGGCATCGGGGCTTTCTTT; CDR3aa: CASSPQGGGRGIGAFF
j_gene: TRBJ1-6; abundance: -; d_gene: -; v_gene: TRBV11-3; CDR3nt: TGTGCCAGCAGCCTATCGTCGGGGGCCGAGAATTCACCCCTCCACTTT; CDR3aa: CASSLSSGAENSPLHF
j_gene: TRBJ1-5; abundance: few; d_gene: TRBD1; v_gene: TRBV6-1; CDR3nt: TGTGCCAGCAGTACAGGGGCGGCCCAGCATTTT; CDR3aa: CASSTGAAQHF